Shown below are 2 T cell receptor beta chains from a single sample sequenced in a study of control samples from healthy donors and cancer patients. Here immunoSEQ multiplex PCR was the method, and the copy in TCRdb shows in-frame clones only, minus some. The sample shows some 13,000 clones, roughly 94% of them seen only once. The sample consisted of PBMCs. Receptors were obtained from a man aged 70-80 years with head and neck cancer.

The rearrangement links TRBV6-1 to TRBJ1-1; no definite D call. The CDR3 sequence is 14 residues long. Germline V gives CDR1 MNHNS, CDR2 SASEGT. The V gene lost 2 bases and the J gene lost 2 bases, with 9 bases spanning the gap. CDR3 region: CASSEFWLNTEAFF. CDR3 coding DNA: TGTGCCAGCAGTGAATTCTGGTTAAACACTGAAGCTTTCTTT.

The chain is built from TRBV9 and TRBJ1-6, with 10 nucleotides matching TRBD1. CDR1 and CDR2 from the germline V gene are SGDLS and YYNGEE. This CDR3 spans 14 amino acids. Trimming removed 3 bases from V and 8 bases from J; junction bases left unmatched: 2. The CDR3 DNA is TGTGCCAGCAGCGCTGGACAGGGGGATTCACCCCTCCACTTT. This sequence encodes CASSAGQGDSPLHF.